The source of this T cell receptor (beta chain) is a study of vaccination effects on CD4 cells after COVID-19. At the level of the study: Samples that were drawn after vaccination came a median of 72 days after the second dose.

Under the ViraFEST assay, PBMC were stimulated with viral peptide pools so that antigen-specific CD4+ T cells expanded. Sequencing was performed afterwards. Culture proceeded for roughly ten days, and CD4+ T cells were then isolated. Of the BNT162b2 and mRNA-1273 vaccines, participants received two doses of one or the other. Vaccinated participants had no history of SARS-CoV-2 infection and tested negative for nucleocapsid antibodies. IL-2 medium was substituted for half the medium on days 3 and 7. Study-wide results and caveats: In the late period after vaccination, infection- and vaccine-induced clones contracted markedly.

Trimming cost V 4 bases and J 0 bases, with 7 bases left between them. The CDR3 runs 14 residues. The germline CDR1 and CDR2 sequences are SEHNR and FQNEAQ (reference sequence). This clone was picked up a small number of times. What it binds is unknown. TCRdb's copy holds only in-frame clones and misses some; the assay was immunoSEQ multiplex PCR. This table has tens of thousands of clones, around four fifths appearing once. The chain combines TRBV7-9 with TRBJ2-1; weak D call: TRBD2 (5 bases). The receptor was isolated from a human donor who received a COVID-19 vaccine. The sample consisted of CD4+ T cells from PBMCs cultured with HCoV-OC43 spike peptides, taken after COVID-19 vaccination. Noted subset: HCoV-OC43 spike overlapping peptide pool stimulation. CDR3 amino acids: CASSSGNSYNEQFF. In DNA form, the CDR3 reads TGTGCCAGCAGCTCCGGGAACTCCTACAATGAGCAGTTCTTC.